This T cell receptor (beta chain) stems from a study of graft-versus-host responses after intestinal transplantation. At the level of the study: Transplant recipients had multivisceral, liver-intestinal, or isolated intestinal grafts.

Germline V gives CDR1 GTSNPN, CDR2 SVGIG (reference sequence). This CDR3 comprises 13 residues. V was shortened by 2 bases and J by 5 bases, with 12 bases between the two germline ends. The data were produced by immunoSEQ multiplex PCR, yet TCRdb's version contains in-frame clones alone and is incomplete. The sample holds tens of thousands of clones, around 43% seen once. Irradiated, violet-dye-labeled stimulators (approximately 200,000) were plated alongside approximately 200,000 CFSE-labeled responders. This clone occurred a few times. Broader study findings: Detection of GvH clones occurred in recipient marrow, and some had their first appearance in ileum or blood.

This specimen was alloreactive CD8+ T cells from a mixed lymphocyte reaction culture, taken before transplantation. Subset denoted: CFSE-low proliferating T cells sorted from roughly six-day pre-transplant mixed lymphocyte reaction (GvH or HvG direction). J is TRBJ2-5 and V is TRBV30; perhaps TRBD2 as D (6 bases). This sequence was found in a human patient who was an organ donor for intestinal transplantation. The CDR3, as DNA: TGTGCCTGGAGTCATTCTAGCGATGAGACCCAGTACTTC. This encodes CAWSHSSDETQYF.